The T cell receptor (beta chain) under discussion was sequenced for a study of CD8 T cells in ankylosing spondylitis. Study-wide findings and caveats: Characteristic of ankylosing spondylitis blood, it appeared, was a TCR beta motif comprising eight highly homologous variants.

This clonotype was observed at least ten times. Its target is unknown. TCRdb re-derived calls from the 5' RACE reads in MiXCR, one entry per CDR3 protein. The sample includes around 300,000 distinct CDR3 sequences, around 21% of them seen just once. Sequencing used blood, either unsorted or a sorted T cell fraction (not recorded which). This receptor was identified in a female donor with ankylosing spondylitis or in good health (not recorded which).

CDR3 region: CASSVRGAHQPQHF. CDR3 nucleotide sequence: TGTGCCAGCAGTGTCCGGGGAGCCCATCAGCCCCAGCATTTT. The chain joins TRBV12-3 or TRBV12-4 to TRBJ1-5; D is unresolved. V dropped 5 bases and J dropped 5 bases, with 13 bases sitting between them. CDR3 size: 14 residues.